This T cell receptor (beta chain) is drawn from a study of cytomegalovirus exposure and HLA in healthy donors. Study details: Of roughly 400 genotyped donors, 81% grouped in the Caucasian-associated ancestry cluster.

Points from the study as a whole: The listing of 160 or so TCR beta chains classed them as cytomegalovirus-associated. A few of the chains that were CMV-associated were confirmed in vitro to be specific for CMV antigens. Excluded were some V segments that proved indistinguishable, including TRBV6-2 and TRBV6-3.

The germline CDR1 and CDR2 sequences are GTSNPN and SVGIG (reference sequence). The J segment lost 6 bases and the V segment lost 2 bases, leaving 7 bases of the junction unmatched. This CDR3 spans 15 amino acids. The PCR had 60 Vbeta and 13 Jbeta primers. Clones were sequenced by immunoSEQ multiplex PCR, and TCRdb holds only the in-frame ones, with some missing. The sample is made up of roughly 51,000 clones, and the top ten hold 8% to 13% of it. In regard to this clone: Its antigen is undetermined.

The sample consisted of PBMCs. The chain combines TRBV30 with TRBJ2-1; 10 positions agree with TRBD2. The source is a woman aged 50 to 60 in good health and CMV-seropositive. CDR3 amino acids: CAWSHLAGDLNEQFF. The CDR3 DNA sequence: TGTGCCTGGAGTCATCTAGCGGGAGATCTCAATGAGCAGTTCTTC.